The 7 T cell receptor beta chains below come from one sample, sequenced in a study of T cell changes during pregnancy in multiple sclerosis. Method: immunoSEQ multiplex PCR; TCRdb's copy keeps in-frame clones and lacks some. The profile covers 45,000 to 55,000 clones, with 70% to 90% appearing a single time and under 2% taken by the ten largest. The sequencing used peripheral blood, collected in the first trimester of pregnancy. Receptors were obtained from a female donor with multiple sclerosis, enrolled in a pregnancy study.

The chain carries TRBV7-9 and TRBJ2-3; 8 positions match TRBD2. The V and J ends lost 11 bases and 4 bases, in that order; junction bases with no gene match: 14. There are 15 residues in the CDR3. Germline CDR1 is SEHNR and CDR2 is FQNEAQ (reference sequence). The CDR3: CALLSGGLKADTQYF. The CDR3 DNA sequence: TGTGCCCTACTCAGCGGGGGCTTAAAAGCAGATACGCAGTATTTT.

The rearrangement joins TRBV11-2 to TRBJ2-1; D is possibly TRBD2 (5 bases). The CDR3 is 15 residues long. Germline V CDR1 and CDR2: SGHAT, FQNNGV. V was pared by 3 bases and J by 2 bases, with 11 bases between. The CDR3 loop reads CASSFILAPYNEQFF. In DNA, the CDR3 is TGTGCCAGCAGCTTTATCCTAGCACCCTACAATGAGCAGTTCTTC.

This clone was counted between two and nine times. V and J are TRBV7-9 and TRBJ1-2, with D tentatively TRBD1 (6 bases). Germline V CDR1 and CDR2: SEHNR, FQNEAQ (reference sequence). Trimming shortened V by 5 bases and J by 2 bases, and 9 bases separated the two germline ends. CDR3 size: 13 residues. CDR3 bases: TGTGCCAGCAGCCCAACAGGGAACTATGGCTACACCTTC. Amino acids: CASSPTGNYGYTF.

This clone was observed a single time. V and J are TRBV18 and TRBJ1-2, with TRBD1 matching 8 bases. V dropped 6 bases and J dropped 6; count of bases not matched to a gene: 9. The CDR3 spans 14 residues. The germline gives CDR1 KGHSH, CDR2 LQKENI. The CDR3 region is CASSHDRGRDGYTF. The DNA of the CDR3 is TGTGCCAGCTCGCACGACAGGGGAAGGGATGGCTACACCTTC.

The DNA of the CDR3 is TGTGCCAGCAGCTCATTGGGGGGACTAGCGGGGTATCAAACCGGGGAGCTGTTTTTT. Encoded protein: CASSSLGGLAGYQTGELFF. The J gene is TRBJ2-2, the V gene TRBV5-6, with 13 bases aligning to TRBD2. The CDR3 loop spans 19 amino acids. The J segment lost 5 bases and the V segment lost 3 bases, leaving 13 bases of the junction unmatched. The germline V gene has CDR1 SGHDT and CDR2 YYEEEE.

As DNA, the CDR3 is TGTGCCAGCAGCTTGGGAAGTGGGCCAGGGAATAATTCACCCCTCCACTTT. This gives the protein CASSLGSGPGNNSPLHF. The chain employs TRBV5-5 and TRBJ1-6; tentatively, D is TRBD1 (5 bases). V gave up 0 bases and J gave up 5 bases, with 15 bases separating them. Germline lookup yields CDR1 SGHKS and CDR2 YYEKEE (reference sequence). This CDR3 has 17 amino acids.

The genes are TRBV11-2 and TRBJ2-7; D might be TRBD1 (6 bases). V lost 1 base and J 1 base, leaving 14 bases between the germline ends. CDR1 and CDR2 from the germline V gene are SGHAT and FQNNGV. There are 16 residues in the CDR3. CDR3: CASSLGPGAVSYEQYF. The CDR3 DNA reads TGTGCCAGCAGCTTAGGCCCAGGGGCCGTTTCCTACGAGCAGTACTTC.